This TCR beta chain was documented in a study of T-cell reconstitution after alpha-beta-depleted transplantation in children. Trimming left V 6 bases short and J 5 bases short, with 19 bases between. CDR1 MNHEY and CDR2 SMNVEV come from the germline V gene (reference sequence). There are 15 residues in the CDR3. During its preparation, the TCRbeta library received unique molecular identifiers. MiXCR, applied by TCRdb to the PCR reads, yields one record per CDR3 protein. This table holds 350,000 to 450,000 distinct CDR3 sequences, about 20% found once. The receptor comes from a human donor who donated a stem cell graft to a child with acute myeloid leukemia. Sequencing was performed on PBMCs from the stem cell graft donor, taken from the stem cell graft. The V and J genes are TRBV27 and TRBJ2-5; D possibly uses TRBD1 or TRBD2 (5 bases each). CDR3 nucleotide sequence: TGTGCCAGCAGAAAACAGGCCGGGATCGGGGAGACCCAGTACTTC. This codes for CASRKQAGIGETQYF.